This entry describes one TCR beta chain. These data come from a study of blood T cell repertoires in COVID-19. At the level of the study: Samples taken during acute and convalescent COVID-19 were collected in the United States, Italy and Spain.

Only in-frame clones appear in the TCRdb table, and some are missing; sequencing was by immunoSEQ multiplex PCR. Of 280,000 or so clones listed, just under 90% are singletons. Participants had their cohort set by participant-reported clinical history. The study recruited exposed participants who had met a COVID-19 case within 2 weeks before entry. V dropped 5 bases and J dropped 10; count of bases not matched to a gene: 6. The CDR3 has 15 residues. Germline V gene sequence: CDR1 MDHEN, CDR2 SYDVKM. This TCR came from a woman aged 50 to 60 who had been exposed to COVID-19. Sequenced sample: PBMCs or T cells enriched from blood (not recorded which). This sequence joins TRBV28 and TRBJ2-2, with 14 positions matching TRBD2. The chain's CDR3 is CASSRLAGGPKELFF. CDR3 DNA: TGTGCCAGCAGTCGACTAGCGGGGGGGCCCAAGGAGCTGTTTTTT.